This T cell receptor beta chain was recorded in a study of control samples from healthy donors and cancer patients. This CDR3 is built from 13 residues. Trimming removed 4 bases at V and 6 bases at J, with 12 bases between. Germline V gene sequence: CDR1 MNHEY, CDR2 SVGAGI. Method: immunoSEQ multiplex PCR; TCRdb's copy keeps in-frame clones and lacks some. The sample carries 200,000 or so clones, around 93% recorded once. The origin of this receptor is a man aged 30-40 years in good health. This chain uses TRBV6-5 with TRBJ1-1; possibly TRBD1 for D (5 bases). Sequencing used blood. CDR3 in DNA: TGTGCCAGCAGTTTGCAGGGTACCGCTGAAGCTTTCTTT. This codes for CASSLQGTAEAFF.